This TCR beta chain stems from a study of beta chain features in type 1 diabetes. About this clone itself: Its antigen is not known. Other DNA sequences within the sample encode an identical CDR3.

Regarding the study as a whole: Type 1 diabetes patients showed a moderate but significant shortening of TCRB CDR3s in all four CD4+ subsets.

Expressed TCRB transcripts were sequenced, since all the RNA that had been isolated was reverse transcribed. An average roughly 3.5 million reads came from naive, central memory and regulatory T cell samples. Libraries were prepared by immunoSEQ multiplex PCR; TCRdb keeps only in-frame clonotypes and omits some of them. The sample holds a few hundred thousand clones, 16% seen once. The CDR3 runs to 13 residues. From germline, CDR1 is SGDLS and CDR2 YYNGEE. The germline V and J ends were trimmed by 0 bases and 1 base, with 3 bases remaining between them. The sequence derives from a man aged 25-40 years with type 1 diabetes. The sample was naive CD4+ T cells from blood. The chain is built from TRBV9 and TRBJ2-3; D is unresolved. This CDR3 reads CASSVGGTDTQYF. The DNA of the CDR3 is TGTGCCAGCAGCGTAGGGGGCACAGATACGCAGTATTTT.